The 15 T cell receptor beta chains below were found in one sample sequenced in a study of CD8 T cells in Susac syndrome. Random hexamers served to reverse transcribe about 0.5 to 1 ug RNA. From the immunoSEQ multiplex PCR reads, TCRdb called clonotypes with MiXCR, one entry per CDR3 protein. Of about 130,000 distinct CDR3 sequences in the sample, 90% to 95% were seen once. The specimen was CD4+ T cells from PBMCs. The source is a human donor in good health.

The rearrangement joins TRBV7-2 to TRBJ2-1, with 13 positions matching TRBD2. V shed 5 bases, J shed 6 bases, and the junction held 7 bases outside the gene matches. Germline V gene lookup returns CDR1 SGHTA and CDR2 FQGNSA. This CDR3 region has 16 residues. The CDR3 is CASSPEGLAGLNEQFF. CDR3 in DNA: TGTGCCAGCAGCCCCGAGGGACTAGCGGGACTCAATGAGCAGTTCTTC.

The CDR3 loop reads CASSGGGSKYEQFF. The CDR3 DNA reads TGTGCCAGCAGTGGCGGCGGGAGTAAGTATGAGCAGTTCTTC. The V and J genes are TRBV6-1 and TRBJ2-1, with TRBD2 matching over 7 bases. The CDR3 has 14 residues. CDR1 is MNHNS and CDR2 is SASEGT in the germline V gene. V gave up 4 bases and J gave up 8 bases; unmatched junction bases: 8.

The V call is TRBV11-2, the J call TRBJ2-1, with D perhaps matching TRBD2 (5 bases). With 3 bases removed from V and 5 bases from J, the gap between germline ends came to 8 bases. The CDR3 totals 13 residues. Per the germline V gene, CDR1 is SGHAT and CDR2 is FQNNGV. The chain's CDR3 is CASSFFGDNEQFF. In DNA, the CDR3 is TGTGCCAGCAGCTTTTTCGGGGACAATGAGCAGTTCTTC.

The genes are TRBV29-1 and TRBJ2-4, with 10 bases lining up with TRBD1. Trimming at V came to 7 bases and at J to 6 bases, leaving 9 bases not matched to a gene. The CDR3 length is 14 residues. Looked up from germline, CDR1 is SQVTM and CDR2 is ANQGSEA. In DNA, the CDR3 is TGCAGCGCCGATCCGGGACAGGGGTTAAACATTCAGTACTTC. The encoded protein is CSADPGQGLNIQYF.

The chain links TRBV7-2 to TRBJ1-1; tentatively, D is TRBD1 (6 bases). From germline, CDR1 is SGHTA and CDR2 FQGNSA. Trimming shortened V by 5 bases and J by 1 base, and 8 bases separated the two germline ends. CDR3 length: 13 residues. The DNA of the CDR3 is TGTGCCAGCAGCGGGACATCGAACACTGAAGCTTTCTTT. It encodes CASSGTSNTEAFF.

The V and J genes are TRBV29-1 and TRBJ2-2, with a possible D match to TRBD2 (5 bases). Per the germline V gene, CDR1 is SQVTM and CDR2 is ANQGSEA. Trimming cost V 3 bases and J 6 bases, with 11 bases left between them. The CDR3 runs to 13 residues. The CDR3 sequence: CSVDPGRAGELFF. As DNA, the CDR3 is TGCAGCGTTGACCCGGGAAGGGCCGGGGAGCTGTTTTTT.

The V gene is TRBV7-2, the J gene TRBJ2-7; TRBD2 matches 9 bases. The J segment lost 7 bases and the V segment lost 3 bases, leaving 4 bases of the junction unmatched. Germline CDR1 is SGHTA and CDR2 is FQGNSA. This CDR3 is built from 13 residues. The CDR3 sequence: CASSFSGSREQYF. In DNA form, the CDR3 reads TGTGCCAGCAGCTTTAGCGGGAGTAGGGAGCAGTACTTC.

For the CDR3, the DNA is TGTGCCAGTAGCGGGTACAATGAGCAGTTCTTC. Residues: CASSGYNEQFF. This chain joins TRBV28 and TRBJ2-1; TRBD2 matches 7 bases. Trimming at V came to 9 bases and at J to 4 bases, leaving 0 bases not matched to a gene. CDR3 length equals 11 residues. The germline V gene has CDR1 MDHEN and CDR2 SYDVKM.

This chain uses TRBV12-3 or TRBV12-4 with TRBJ2-3; 11 positions agree with TRBD2. The CDR3 is 15 residues long. J gave up 2 bases and V 6 bases, and 4 bases lay outside the gene matches. As DNA, the CDR3 is TGTGCCAGCAGGCGACTAGCGGGGCTCACAGATACGCAGTATTTT. This gives the protein CASRRLAGLTDTQYF.

The rearrangement joins TRBV4-2 to TRBJ2-2, with D perhaps matching TRBD1 (5 bases). Between the trimmed V and J ends, which lost 4 bases and 1 base, there was a span of 10 bases. Germline loops: CDR1 LGHNA, CDR2 YNFKEQ. The CDR3 consists of 15 residues. CDR3 coding DNA: TGTGCCAGCAGCCGTCCAGACAGGAACACCGGGGAGCTGTTTTTT. It is translated as CASSRPDRNTGELFF.

The chain couples TRBV30 to TRBJ1-2; TRBD1 might be the D (6 bases). Germline CDR1 is GTSNPN and CDR2 is SVGIG (reference sequence). This CDR3 spans 14 amino acids. The germline V and J ends were trimmed by 8 bases and 2 bases, with 18 bases remaining between them. The CDR3 nucleotides read TGTGCCCGGGAGGGAGGACAGCGGAACTATGGCTACACCTTC. As protein: CAREGGQRNYGYTF.

The rearrangement joins TRBV27 to TRBJ2-7; 9 bases align to TRBD1. This CDR3 comprises 20 residues. The V gene's germline CDR1 is MNHEY and CDR2 SMNVEV (reference sequence). After removal of 4 bases from V and 1 base from J, the junction contained 20 bases not matched to a gene. The CDR3 reads CASSSVYRGRGLYASYEQYF. CDR3 bases: TGTGCCAGCAGTTCGGTTTACAGGGGGCGAGGACTTTACGCTTCCTACGAGCAGTACTTC.

The chain has TRBV11-1 and TRBJ1-1; 8 bases are shared with TRBD1. Trimming removed 6 bases from V and 1 base from J; junction bases left unmatched: 10. The CDR3 totals 16 residues. Germline CDR1 reads SGHAT; CDR2 reads FQDESV (reference sequence). This CDR3 is CASRQTGEARNTEAFF. The CDR3 DNA sequence: TGTGCCAGCAGACAGACAGGGGAAGCTCGGAACACTGAAGCTTTCTTT.

The J gene is TRBJ1-2, the V gene TRBV28; 7 nucleotides align to TRBD1. The germline gives CDR1 MDHEN, CDR2 SYDVKM. This CDR3 has 15 residues. After removal of 5 bases from V and 5 bases from J, the junction contained 11 bases not matched to a gene. In DNA form, the CDR3 reads TGTGCCAGCAGTCCCATCGACAGGGCTGGATATGGCTACACCTTC. This translates into CASSPIDRAGYGYTF.

The chain has TRBV28 and TRBJ2-3, with 8 bases matching TRBD1. The CDR3 is made up of 12 amino acids. The trim removed 10 bases at V and 4 bases at J, leaving 4 bases unmatched. The germline V gene encodes CDR1 MDHEN and CDR2 SYDVKM. The CDR3, as DNA: TGTGCCATCGGACAGGGTCCAGATACGCAGTATTTT. Amino acids: CAIGQGPDTQYF.